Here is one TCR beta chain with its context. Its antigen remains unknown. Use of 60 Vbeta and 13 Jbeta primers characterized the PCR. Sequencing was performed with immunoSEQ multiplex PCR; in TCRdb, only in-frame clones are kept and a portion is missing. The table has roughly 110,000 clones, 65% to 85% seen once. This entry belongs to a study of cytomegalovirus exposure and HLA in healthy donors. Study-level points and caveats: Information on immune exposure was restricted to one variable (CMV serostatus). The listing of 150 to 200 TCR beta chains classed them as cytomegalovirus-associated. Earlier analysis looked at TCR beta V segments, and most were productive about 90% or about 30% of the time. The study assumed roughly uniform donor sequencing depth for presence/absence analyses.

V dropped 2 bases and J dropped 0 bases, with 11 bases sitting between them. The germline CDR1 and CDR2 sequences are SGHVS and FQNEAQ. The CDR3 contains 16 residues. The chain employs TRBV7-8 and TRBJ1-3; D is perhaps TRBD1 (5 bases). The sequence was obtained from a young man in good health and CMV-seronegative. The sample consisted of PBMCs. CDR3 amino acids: CASSLQGPSSGNTIYF. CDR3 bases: TGTGCCAGCAGCTTACAGGGCCCGAGCTCTGGAAACACCATATATTTT. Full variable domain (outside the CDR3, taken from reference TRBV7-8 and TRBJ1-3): GAGVSQSPRYKVAKRGQDVALRCDPISGHVSLFWYQQALGQGPEFLTYFQNEAQLDKSGLPSDRFFAERPEGSVSTLKIQRTQQEDSAVYLCASSLQGPSSGNTIYFGEGSWLTVV.